The sequence of this T cell receptor (beta chain) was determined in a study of control samples from healthy donors and cancer patients. Here immunoSEQ multiplex PCR was the method, and the copy in TCRdb shows in-frame clones only, minus some. The table shows under 55,000 clones, with about four fifths occurring only once. Germline-derived CDR1 and CDR2 are LNHDA and SQIVND (reference sequence). The CDR3 length is 17 residues. V was trimmed by 5 bases and J by 7 bases, leaving 24 bases between them. The source is a man in his 70s in good health. Sequenced material: blood. This sequence joins TRBV19 and TRBJ2-1; D assignment may be TRBD1 or TRBD2 (5 bases each). The CDR3 nucleotides are TGTGCCAGTAGTCCGTACCCCGGGGCGCACTCCACAAATGAGCAGTTCTTC. It specifies CASSPYPGAHSTNEQFF.